These 9 T cell receptor beta chains were all obtained from the same sample, sequenced in a study of glioma-infiltrating T cells. Using RNA template, CDR3s of TCR alpha and beta were amplified with iRepertoire arm-PCR. Each CDR3 protein gets one entry after TCRdb re-called the multiplex PCR reads with MiXCR. The sample consists of approximately 120,000 distinct CDR3 sequences, 20% to 30% of them appearing once. Sequencing was performed on glioma tissue, nonneoplastic brain tissue, or PBMCs (not recorded which). Receptor source: a human donor with low-grade glioma or glioblastoma, undergoing nonglioma brain surgery, or in good health (not recorded which).

The chain has TRBV5-1 and TRBJ1-1; TRBD1 matches at 7 bases. The germline gives CDR1 SGHRS, CDR2 YFSETQ. V dropped 0 bases and J dropped 4; count of bases not matched to a gene: 3. This CDR3 comprises 14 residues. CDR3 residues: CASSLAGGGTEAFF. The CDR3 DNA reads as TGCGCCAGCAGCTTGGCAGGGGGTGGCACTGAAGCTTTCTTT. The full variable domain, in which reference TRBV5-1 and TRBJ1-1 provide the parts outside the CDR3, is KAGVTQTPRYLIKTRGQQVTLSCSPISGHRSVSWYQQTPGQGLQFLFEYFSETQRNKGNFPGRFSGRQFSNSRSEMNVSTLELGDSALYLCASSLAGGGTEAFFGQGTRLTVV.

V is TRBV5-1 and J is TRBJ2-1; D perhaps matches TRBD1 (5 bases). This CDR3 region has 16 residues. Germline V gene data show CDR1 as SGHRS and CDR2 as YFSETQ. V lost 2 bases and J lost 9, with 21 bases in between. CDR3 amino acids: CASSLARVQVLSEQFF. CDR3 nucleotides: TGCGCCAGCAGCTTAGCCAGGGTACAGGTCTTGAGTGAGCAGTTCTTC.

Many counts were recorded for this clonotype. J is TRBJ2-3 and V is TRBV5-4, with 7 bases fitting TRBD1. The CDR3 has 17 residues. CDR1 and CDR2 from the germline V gene are SGHNT and YYREEE (reference sequence). The J segment lost 2 bases and the V segment lost 0 bases, leaving 9 bases of the junction unmatched. The CDR3 reads CASSLAKGAFPTDTQYF. DNA of the CDR3: TGTGCCAGCAGCTTGGCCAAGGGGGCCTTCCCCACAGATACGCAGTATTTT.

A note on this clonotype: A much larger clone lies a single base off, so this may be a read error. The chain uses TRBV20-1 and TRBJ1-1, with D unclear. CDR1 is DFQATT and CDR2 is SNEGSKA in the germline V gene (reference sequence). The CDR3 is 14 amino acids. CDR3 coding DNA: TGCAGTGCTGGAGATCGTAGGGTGAACACTGAAGCTTTCTTT. Amino acid sequence: CSAGDRRVNTEAFF.

This clonotype was detected a few times. The chain joins TRBV7-8 to TRBJ1-5, with D possibly TRBD1 on 6 matching bases. CDR1 and CDR2 from the germline V gene are SGHVS and FQNEAQ. The germline V and J ends were trimmed by 1 base and 0 bases, with 16 bases remaining between them. The CDR3 covers 18 residues. The CDR3 DNA sequence: TGTGCCAGCAGCTTAGAAAGTGGGACACCCTATAGCAATCAGCCCCAGCATTTT. This gives the protein CASSLESGTPYSNQPQHF.

In this sample, this clonotype turned up a few times. This rearrangement joins TRBV18 to TRBJ1-4, with D unresolved. V lost 0 bases, J lost 0 bases, and 8 bases lay in between. In germline, CDR1 is KGHSH, CDR2 LQKENI. The length of the CDR3 is 16 residues. The CDR3 sequence: CASSPPSRTTNEKLFF. In DNA form, the CDR3 reads TGTGCCAGCTCACCACCCAGCAGGACAACTAATGAAAAACTGTTTTTT.

The gene calls are TRBV29-1 and TRBJ1-1, with a possible D match to TRBD1 (5 bases). CDR1 SQVTM and CDR2 ANQGSEA come from the germline V gene. The CDR3 contains 13 residues. Deletions cut 6 bases from V and 1 base from J, with 12 bases between. The CDR3 region is CSVGGKGNTEAFF. The CDR3 coding sequence is TGCAGCGTGGGGGGAAAGGGGAACACTGAAGCTTTCTTT.

By share, this clonotype counts as medium-sized (0.01 to 0.1%). The rearrangement links TRBV6-2 or TRBV6-3 to TRBJ2-3, with TRBD1 as a possible D gene (7 bases). Between the trimmed V and J ends, which lost 11 bases and 2 bases, there was a span of 11 bases. The CDR3 contains 12 residues. Germline CDR1 MNHEY, CDR2 SVGEGT. This CDR3 reads CAGGGDTDTQYF. CDR3 coding DNA: TGTGCCGGAGGGGGCGACACAGATACGCAGTATTTT.

This clonotype was seen more than once but under ten times. A much more abundant neighbour one base away suggests this may be a read error. The CDR3 carries no conserved terminal phenylalanine or tryptophan, so it likely arises from a read error. The rearrangement joins TRBV6-2 or TRBV6-3 to TRBJ2-2, with D perhaps given as TRBD1 or TRBD2 (5 bases each). Trimming took off 5 bases at V and 6 bases at J, with 19 bases between the two ends. The length of the CDR3 is 16 residues. Germline lookup yields CDR1 MNHEY and CDR2 SVGEGT. The CDR3 sequence: CASSKSARGTAGELFS. CDR3 nucleotides: TGTGCCAGCAGTAAATCCGCGAGGGGAACGGCCGGGGAGCTGTTTTCT.